The T cell receptor (beta chain) under discussion was sequenced for a study of CD8+ T cells in alopecia areata. Treatment denoted: oral pan-JAK inhibitor, 5-10 mg twice daily. The CDR3 extends over 11 amino acids. Between the trimmed V and J ends, which lost 5 bases and 3 bases, there was a span of 5 bases. CDR1 and CDR2 (germline): SGHRS, YFSETQ. After isolation, RNA underwent reverse transcription to generate cDNA as the sequencing template. Some clones are missing from TCRdb's copy, which holds only in-frame ones; the method was immunoSEQ multiplex PCR. The sample holds hundreds of thousands of clones, 30% to 40% seen once.

The chain recombines TRBV5-1 with TRBJ2-5; D is unclear. The sample here was CD4+ T cells sorted from blood, taken around week 30, from a patient treated with tofacitinib. The sequence came from a human donor with alopecia areata. The CDR3 DNA follows: TGCGCCAGCAGACTGGAAGAGACCCAGTACTTC. This sequence encodes CASRLEETQYF.